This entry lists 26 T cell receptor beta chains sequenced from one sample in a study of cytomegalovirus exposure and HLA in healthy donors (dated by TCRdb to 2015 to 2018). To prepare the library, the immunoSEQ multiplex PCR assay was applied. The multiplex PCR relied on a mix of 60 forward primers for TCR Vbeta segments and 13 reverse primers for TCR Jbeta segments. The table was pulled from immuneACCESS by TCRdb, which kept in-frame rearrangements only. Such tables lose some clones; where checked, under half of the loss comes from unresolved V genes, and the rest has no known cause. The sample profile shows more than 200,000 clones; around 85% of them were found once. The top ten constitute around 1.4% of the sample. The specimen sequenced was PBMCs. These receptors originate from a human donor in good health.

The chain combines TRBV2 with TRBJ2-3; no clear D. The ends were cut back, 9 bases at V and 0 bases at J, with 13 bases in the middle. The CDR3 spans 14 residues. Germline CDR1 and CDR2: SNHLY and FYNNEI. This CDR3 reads CASHNRHSTDTQYF. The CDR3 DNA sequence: TGTGCCAGTCACAACCGACATAGCACAGATACGCAGTATTTT.

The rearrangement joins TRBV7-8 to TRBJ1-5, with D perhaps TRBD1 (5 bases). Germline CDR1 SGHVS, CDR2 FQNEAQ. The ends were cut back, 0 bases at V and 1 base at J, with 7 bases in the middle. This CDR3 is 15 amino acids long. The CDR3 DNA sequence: TGTGCCAGCAGCTTAGCCAGGGTGAGCAATCAGCCCCAGCATTTT. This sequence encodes CASSLARVSNQPQHF.

The CDR3 DNA is TGTGCCAGCAGCTTAGTCAGGATCGGGGGAAAGACGGCCAACGTCCTGACTTTC. Protein: CASSLVRIGGKTANVLTF. The V call is TRBV7-9, the J call TRBJ2-6; tentative D call: TRBD2 (6 bases). This CDR3 comprises 18 residues. Deletions cut 1 base from V and 6 bases from J, with 19 bases between. Germline CDR1 is SEHNR and CDR2 is FQNEAQ (reference sequence).

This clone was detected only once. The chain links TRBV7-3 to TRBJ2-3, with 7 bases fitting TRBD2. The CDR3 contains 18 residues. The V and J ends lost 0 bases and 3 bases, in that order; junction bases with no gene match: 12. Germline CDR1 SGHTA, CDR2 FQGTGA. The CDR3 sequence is CASSLTATGRAPTDTQYF. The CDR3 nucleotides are TGTGCCAGCAGCTTAACGGCTACGGGGAGGGCCCCGACAGATACGCAGTATTTT.

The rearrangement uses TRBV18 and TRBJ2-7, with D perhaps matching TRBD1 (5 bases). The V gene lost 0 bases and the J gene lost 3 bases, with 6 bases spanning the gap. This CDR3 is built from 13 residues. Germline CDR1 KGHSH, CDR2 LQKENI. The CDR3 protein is CASSPPGHYEQYF. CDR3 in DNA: TGTGCCAGCTCACCACCTGGACACTACGAGCAGTACTTC.

The CDR3, as DNA: TGCGCCAGCGGATCGACGGGCCAAGAGACCCAGTACTTC. Protein product: CASGSTGQETQYF. The chain combines TRBV5-1 with TRBJ2-5; D not certain. V was clipped by 7 bases and J by 1 base, with 11 bases between them. CDR3 length: 13 residues. Germline CDR1 reads SGHRS; CDR2 reads YFSETQ.

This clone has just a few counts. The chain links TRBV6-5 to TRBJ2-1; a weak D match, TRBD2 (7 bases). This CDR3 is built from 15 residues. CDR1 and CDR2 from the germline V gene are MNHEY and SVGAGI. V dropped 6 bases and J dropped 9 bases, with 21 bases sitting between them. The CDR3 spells CASSLIAVGGREQFF. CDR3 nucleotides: TGTGCCAGCAGCCTCATAGCCGTCGGGGGGCGTGAGCAGTTCTTC.

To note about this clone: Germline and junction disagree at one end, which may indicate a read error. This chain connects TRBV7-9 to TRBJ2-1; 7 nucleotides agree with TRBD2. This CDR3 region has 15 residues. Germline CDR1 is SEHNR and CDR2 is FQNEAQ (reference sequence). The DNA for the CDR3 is TGTTCCAGCAGCTTAGTGGCTAGCGGAAACAATGAGCAGTTCTTC. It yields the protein CSSSLVASGNNEQFF.

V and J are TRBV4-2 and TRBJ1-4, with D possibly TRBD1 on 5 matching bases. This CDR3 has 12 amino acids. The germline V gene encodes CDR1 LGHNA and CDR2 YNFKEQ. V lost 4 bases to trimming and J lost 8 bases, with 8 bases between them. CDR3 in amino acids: CASSLGGEKLFF. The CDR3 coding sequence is TGTGCCAGCAGCCTCGGGGGAGAAAAACTGTTTTTT.

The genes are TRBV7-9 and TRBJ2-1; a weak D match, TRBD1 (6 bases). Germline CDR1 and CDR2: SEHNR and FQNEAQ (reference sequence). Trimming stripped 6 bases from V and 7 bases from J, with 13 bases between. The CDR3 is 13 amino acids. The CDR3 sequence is CASREEGVNEQFF. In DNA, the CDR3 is TGTGCCAGCAGAGAAGAGGGGGTTAATGAGCAGTTCTTC.

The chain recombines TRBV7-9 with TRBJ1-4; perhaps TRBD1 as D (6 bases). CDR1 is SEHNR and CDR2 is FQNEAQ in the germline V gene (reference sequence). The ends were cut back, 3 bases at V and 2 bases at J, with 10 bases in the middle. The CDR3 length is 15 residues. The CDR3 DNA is TGTGCCAGCAGCTTCGGGGGGGCGACTAATGAAAAACTGTTTTTT. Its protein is CASSFGGATNEKLFF.

The CDR3 region is CASSLRPDANYGYTF. In DNA, the CDR3 is TGTGCCAGCAGCTTACGTCCAGATGCTAACTATGGCTACACCTTC. The chain combines TRBV7-2 with TRBJ1-2; no clear D. The CDR3 is made up of 15 amino acids. Germline loops: CDR1 SGHTA, CDR2 FQGNSA. Trimming removed 2 bases at V and 0 bases at J, with 10 bases between.

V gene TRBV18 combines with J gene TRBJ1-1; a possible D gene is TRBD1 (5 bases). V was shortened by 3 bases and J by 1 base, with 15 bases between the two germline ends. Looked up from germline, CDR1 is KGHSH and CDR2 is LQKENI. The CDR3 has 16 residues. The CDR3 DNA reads TGTGCCAGCTCACCGCGATCAGGGTTGGAGAACACTGAAGCTTTCTTT. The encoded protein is CASSPRSGLENTEAFF.

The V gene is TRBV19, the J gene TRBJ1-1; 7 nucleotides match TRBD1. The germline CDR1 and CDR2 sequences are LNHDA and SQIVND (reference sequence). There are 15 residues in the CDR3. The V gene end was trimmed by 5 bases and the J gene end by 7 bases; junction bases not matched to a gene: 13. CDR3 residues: CASSLAGTEIHEAFF. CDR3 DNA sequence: TGTGCCAGTAGTCTCGCTGGGACAGAGATACATGAAGCTTTCTTT.

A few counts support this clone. CDR3 sequence (DNA): TGTGCCAGCAGTGACCCTCTAGCGGGAGGGCCCTACAATGAGCAGTTCTTC. Amino acids: CASSDPLAGGPYNEQFF. The chain combines TRBV6-1 with TRBJ2-1; 12 positions match TRBD2. Trimming cost V 3 bases and J 2 bases; bases outside gene matches: 5. The CDR3 loop spans 17 amino acids. CDR1 is MNHNS, CDR2 SASEGT, per germline.

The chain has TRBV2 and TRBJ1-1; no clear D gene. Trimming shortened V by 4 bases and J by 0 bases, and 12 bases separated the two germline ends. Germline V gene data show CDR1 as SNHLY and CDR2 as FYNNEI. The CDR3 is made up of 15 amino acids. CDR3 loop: CASSVRQSVNTEAFF. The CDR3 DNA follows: TGTGCCAGCAGTGTCAGACAATCGGTGAACACTGAAGCTTTCTTT.

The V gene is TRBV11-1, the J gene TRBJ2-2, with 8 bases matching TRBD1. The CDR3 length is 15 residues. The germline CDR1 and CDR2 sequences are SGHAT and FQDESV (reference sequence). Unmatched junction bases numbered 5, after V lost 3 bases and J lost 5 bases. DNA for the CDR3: TGTGCCAGCAGCTTGCAGGGGGCCGCGACCGGGGAGCTGTTTTTT. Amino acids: CASSLQGAATGELFF.

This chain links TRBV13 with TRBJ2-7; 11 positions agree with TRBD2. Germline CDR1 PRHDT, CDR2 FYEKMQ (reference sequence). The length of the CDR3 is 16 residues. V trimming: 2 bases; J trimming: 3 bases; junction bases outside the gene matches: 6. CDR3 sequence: CASSLSGLAENYEQYF. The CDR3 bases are TGTGCCAGCAGCTTATCGGGACTAGCGGAAAACTACGAGCAGTACTTC.

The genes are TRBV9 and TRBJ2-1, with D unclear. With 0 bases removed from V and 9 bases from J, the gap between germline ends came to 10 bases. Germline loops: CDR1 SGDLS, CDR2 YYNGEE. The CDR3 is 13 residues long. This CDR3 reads CASSVDAVPEQFF. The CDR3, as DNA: TGTGCCAGCAGCGTAGACGCAGTTCCTGAGCAGTTCTTC.

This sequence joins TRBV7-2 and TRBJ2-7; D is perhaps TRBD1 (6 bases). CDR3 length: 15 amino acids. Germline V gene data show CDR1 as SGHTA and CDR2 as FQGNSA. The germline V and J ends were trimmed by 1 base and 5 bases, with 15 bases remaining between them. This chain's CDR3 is CASSLGGQGIDEQYF. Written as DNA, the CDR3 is TGTGCCAGCAGCTTAGGAGGGCAGGGGATCGACGAGCAGTACTTC.

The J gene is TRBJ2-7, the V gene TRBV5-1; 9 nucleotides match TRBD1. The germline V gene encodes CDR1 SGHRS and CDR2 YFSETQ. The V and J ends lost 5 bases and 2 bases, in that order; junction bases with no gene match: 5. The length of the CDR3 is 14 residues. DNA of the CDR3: TGCGCCAGCAGGCGGGACAGGGCTACCTACGAGCAGTACTTC. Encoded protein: CASRRDRATYEQYF. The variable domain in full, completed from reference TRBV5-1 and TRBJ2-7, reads KAGVTQTPRYLIKTRGQQVTLSCSPISGHRSVSWYQQTPGQGLQFLFEYFSETQRNKGNFPGRFSGRQFSNSRSEMNVSTLELGDSALYLCASRRDRATYEQYFGPGTRLTVT.

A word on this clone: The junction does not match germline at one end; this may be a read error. The CDR3 spells CSSSLGSRGPYEQYF. CDR3 nucleotide sequence: TGTTCCAGCAGCTTAGGATCTCGAGGCCCCTACGAGCAGTACTTC. The genes are TRBV7-9 and TRBJ2-7, with D unclear. This CDR3 is 15 amino acids long. Germline lookup yields CDR1 SEHNR and CDR2 FQNEAQ (reference sequence).

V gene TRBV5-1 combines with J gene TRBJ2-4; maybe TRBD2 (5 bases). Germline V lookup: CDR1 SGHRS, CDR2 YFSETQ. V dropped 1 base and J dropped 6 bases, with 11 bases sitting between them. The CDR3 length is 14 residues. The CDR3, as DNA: TGCGCCAGCAGCTTGAGGCTTGAGGGAAACATTCAGTACTTC. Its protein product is CASSLRLEGNIQYF.

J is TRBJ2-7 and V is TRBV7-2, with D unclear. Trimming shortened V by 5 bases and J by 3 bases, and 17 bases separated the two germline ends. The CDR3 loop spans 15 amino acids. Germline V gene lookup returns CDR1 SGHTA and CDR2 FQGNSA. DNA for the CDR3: TGTGCCAGCAGCCCATCGAGTGTGATAAACTACGAGCAGTACTTC. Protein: CASSPSSVINYEQYF. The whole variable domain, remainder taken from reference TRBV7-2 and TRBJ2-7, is GAGVSQSPSNKVTEKGKDVELRCDPISGHTALYWYRQSLGQGLEFLIYFQGNSAPDKSGLPSDRFSAERTGGSVSTLTIQRTQQEDSAVYLCASSPSSVINYEQYFGPGTRLTVT.

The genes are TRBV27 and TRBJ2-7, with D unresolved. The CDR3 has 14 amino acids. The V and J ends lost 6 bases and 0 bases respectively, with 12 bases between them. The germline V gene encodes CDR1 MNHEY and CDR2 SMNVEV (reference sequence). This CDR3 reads CASSVYSDSYEQYF. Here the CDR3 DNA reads TGTGCCAGCAGCGTATACTCCGACTCCTACGAGCAGTACTTC.

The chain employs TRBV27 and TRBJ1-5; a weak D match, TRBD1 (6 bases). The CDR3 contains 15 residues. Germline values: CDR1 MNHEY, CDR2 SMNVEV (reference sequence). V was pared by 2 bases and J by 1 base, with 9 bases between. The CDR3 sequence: CASSLGGASNQPQHF. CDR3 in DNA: TGTGCCAGCAGTTTAGGGGGGGCGAGCAATCAGCCCCAGCATTTT.